This T cell receptor beta chain came from a study of blood T cells in healthy people across ages. A few counts support this clonotype. It was with a sample-barcoded 5' primer and a J-beta primer mix that a second PCR of about 6 to 12 cycles was run. TCRdb passed the 5' RACE reads through MiXCR, listing each CDR3 protein once. Here the sample spans about 1,600,000 distinct CDR3 sequences, 42% being singletons. CDR3 size: 14 residues. V was pared by 4 bases and J by 4 bases, with 7 bases of the junction left unmatched. Per the germline V gene, CDR1 is SGHRS and CDR2 is YFSETQ. The sample was blood. The V call is TRBV5-1, the J call TRBJ1-1; 7 nucleotides agree with TRBD1. This receptor was identified in a woman younger than 35 in good health. The CDR3 DNA sequence: TGCGCCAGCAGCAGAACAGGGGAGGTCACTGAAGCTTTCTTT. As protein: CASSRTGEVTEAFF.